Listed below are T cell receptor beta chains from one sample, sequenced in a study of post-analysis software for immune sequencing data. TCRdb independently ran MiXCR on the PCR reads; one entry per CDR3 protein. The profile covers about 570,000 distinct CDR3 sequences, with under 40% appearing a single time and around 5.9% taken by the ten largest. Sequencing was done on a sample of blood. Receptors originate from a girl under 18 with multiple sclerosis. Each CDR3 is given with its conserved first and last residue. A D gene is named only where the DNA matches it firmly. Clone size is shown for a subset of rows, as once, few, many or a class of expanded clone.

clone_size	d_call	cdr3_length	j_call	v_call	cdr3_aa	cdr3_nt
many	NA	14	TRBJ1-4	TRBV7-9	CASSLSGAGEKLFF	TGTGCCAGCAGCTTATCGGGGGCGGGGGAAAAACTGTTTTTT
NA	TRBD2	16	TRBJ2-1	TRBV6-4	CASSDSAGSSYNEQFF	TGTGCCAGCAGTGACTCAGCGGGGAGCTCCTACAATGAGCAGTTCTTC
few	TRBD1	15	TRBJ2-7	TRBV10-2	CASRIGTGEAYEQYF	TGCGCCAGCAGGATCGGGACAGGGGAGGCCTACGAGCAGTACTTC
few	NA	14	TRBJ1-3	TRBV4-1	CASSPGLTGNTIYF	TGCGCCAGCAGCCCTGGACTGACTGGAAACACCATATATTTT
NA	TRBD2	16	TRBJ2-7	TRBV27	CASSLPGTSPFCEQYF	TGTGCCAGCAGCCTCCCCGGGACTAGTCCCTTTTGCGAGCAGTACTTC
few	NA	14	TRBJ1-2	TRBV18	CASSTSEENYGYTF	TGTGCCAGCTCAACATCGGAGGAAAACTATGGCTACACCTTC
NA	TRBD2	15	TRBJ2-7	TRBV5-4	CASSRLAGGFYEQYF	TGTGCCAGCAGCCGACTAGCGGGGGGCTTCTACGAGCAGTACTTC
NA	TRBD1	16	TRBJ2-3	TRBV28	CASSFRSTGRTDTQYF	TGTGCCAGCAGTTTTCGGTCGACAGGGCGAACAGATACGCAGTATTTT
few	NA	17	TRBJ2-5	TRBV9	CASSVGGRTASEETQYF	TGTGCCAGCAGCGTAGGAGGGAGGACAGCCTCGGAAGAGACCCAGTACTTC
NA	NA	14	TRBJ1-1	TRBV18	CASSTVKPNTEAFF	TGTGCCAGCTCAACGGTAAAGCCGAACACTGAAGCTTTCTTT
NA	NA	15	TRBJ2-3	TRBV12-3/TRBV12-4	CASTQNQGLTDTQYF	TGTGCCAGCACCCAAAATCAGGGGCTCACAGATACGCAGTATTTT
NA	TRBD1	14	TRBJ1-1	TRBV7-9	CASSWGTGTTEAFF	TGTGCCAGCAGCTGGGGGACAGGGACCACTGAAGCTTTCTTT
NA	TRBD1	14	TRBJ2-7	TRBV5-1	CASSPRDRVDEQYF	TGCGCCAGCAGCCCCCGGGACAGGGTCGACGAGCAGTACTTC
NA	NA	12	TRBJ2-1	TRBV10-3	CAIRGRFDEQFF	TGTGCCATCAGAGGAAGGTTCGATGAGCAGTTCTTC
few	TRBD2	15	TRBJ2-1	TRBV20-1	CSASGLAGGENEQFF	TGCAGTGCTTCAGGACTAGCGGGGGGAGAGAATGAGCAGTTCTTC
NA	NA	14	TRBJ1-1	TRBV6-4	CTSREQGPNTEAFF	TGTACCAGCAGGGAACAGGGCCCCAACACTGAAGCTTTCTTT
NA	NA	19	TRBJ2-6	TRBV11-2	CASSSFQGSLHSGANVLTF	TGTGCCAGCAGCTCGTTTCAGGGCTCCCTGCACTCTGGGGCCAACGTCCTGACTTTC
NA	NA	15	TRBJ2-5	TRBV21-1	CASSLCYVLQETQYF	TGTGCCAGCAGCCTCTGCTACGTCCTCCAAGAGACCCAGTACTTC
few	TRBD1	17	TRBJ1-6	TRBV10-3	CAISGQGAHAYNSPLHF	TGTGCCATCAGTGGCCAGGGGGCCCACGCTTATAATTCACCCCTCCACTTT
many	NA	13	TRBJ2-3	TRBV18	CASSARGTDTQYF	TGTGCCAGCTCCGCCAGGGGTACAGATACGCAGTATTTT
NA	TRBD1	16	TRBJ2-7	TRBV5-1	CASSFRTGPSSYEQYF	TGCGCCAGCAGCTTCCGGACAGGACCGAGCTCCTACGAGCAGTACTTC
NA	TRBD2	16	TRBJ2-3	TRBV7-2	CASSWTSGGATDTQYF	TGTGCCAGCAGCTGGACGAGCGGGGGGGCGACAGATACGCAGTATTTT
once	NA	16	TRBJ2-3	TRBV3-1	CASSQVGVGGTDTQYF	TGTGCCAGCAGCCAAGTTGGTGTCGGGGGCACAGATACGCAGTATTTT
many	TRBD1	13	TRBJ2-3	TRBV20-1	CSARGTATDTQYF	TGCAGTGCTAGGGGGACAGCCACAGATACGCAGTATTTT
few	NA	16	TRBJ2-6	TRBV24-1	CATSDPGMPGANVLTF	TGTGCCACCAGTGATCCGGGTATGCCTGGGGCCAACGTCCTGACTTTC
NA	TRBD1	13	TRBJ2-1	TRBV11-3	CASSLRGDREQFF	TGTGCCAGCAGCCTTAGAGGGGACAGGGAGCAGTTCTTC
few	NA	13	TRBJ2-1	TRBV6-6	CASSYDYGNEQFF	TGTGCCAGCAGTTACGACTACGGCAATGAGCAGTTCTTC
few	NA	14	TRBJ2-5	TRBV20-1	CSASISGGRETQYF	TGCAGTGCTAGCATATCTGGGGGACGGGAGACCCAGTACTTC
NA	TRBD1	16	TRBJ1-5	TRBV28	CASSLFGTGNNQPQHF	TGTGCCAGCAGTTTATTCGGGACAGGCAATAATCAGCCCCAGCATTTT
NA	NA	16	TRBJ2-1	TRBV11-2	CASSPDSGRFPYEQFF	TGTGCCAGCAGCCCAGACTCGGGACGTTTCCCTTACGAGCAGTTCTTC
few	NA	15	TRBJ2-7	TRBV10-3	CAISTGGTPSYEQYF	TGTGCCATCAGCACCGGGGGGACACCGTCCTACGAGCAGTACTTC
few	NA	11	TRBJ2-1	TRBV7-8	CASRLIDEQFF	TGTGCCAGCAGGTTAATCGATGAGCAGTTCTTC
NA	TRBD2	22	TRBJ2-2	TRBV4-2	CASSKPSRLAGGPYTNTGELFF	TGTGCCAGCAGCAAACCCAGTCGACTAGCGGGGGGGCCCTATACGAACACCGGGGAGCTGTTTTTT
few	NA	13	TRBJ2-5	TRBV5-1	CASGGAIQETQYF	TGCGCCAGCGGAGGGGCCATCCAAGAGACCCAGTACTTC
NA	NA	16	TRBJ2-5	TRBV11-2	CASSPSESGAQETQYF	TGTGCCAGCAGCCCCAGTGAGTCGGGGGCCCAAGAGACCCAGTACTTC
few	TRBD1	13	TRBJ1-4	TRBV15	CATSRGDSEKLFF	TGTGCCACCAGCAGAGGGGACAGCGAAAAACTGTTTTTT
few	NA	14	TRBJ2-3	TRBV5-4	CASSPMGSADTQYF	TGTGCCAGCAGCCCAATGGGGTCGGCAGATACGCAGTATTTT
many	NA	13	TRBJ2-5	TRBV7-2	CASSLVRVETQYF	TGTGCCAGCAGCTTAGTGCGGGTCGAGACCCAGTACTTC
NA	NA	14	TRBJ2-5	TRBV5-1	CASSLHGEQETQYF	TGCGCCAGCAGCTTGCACGGGGAACAAGAGACCCAGTACTTC
few	TRBD2	14	TRBJ2-4	TRBV20-1	CSAKPGLASNIQYF	TGCAGTGCTAAACCGGGACTAGCCTCGAACATTCAGTACTTC
NA	NA	13	TRBJ1-4	TRBV7-9	CASSAQGTEKLFF	TGTGCCAGCAGCGCGCAGGGTACTGAAAAACTGTTTTTT
few	TRBD2	13	TRBJ2-5	TRBV19	CATSAGVRETQYF	TGTGCCACCAGCGCGGGGGTCCGGGAGACCCAGTACTTC
NA	NA	17	TRBJ1-6	TRBV5-1	CASSAGDTLPYNPPLHF	TGCGCCAGCAGCGCCGGGGACACACTCCCTTATAATCCACCCCTCCACTTT
NA	NA	13	TRBJ1-2	TRBV27	CASSFQDSYGYTF	TGTGCCAGCAGTTTTCAGGACAGCTATGGCTACACCTTC
NA	NA	13	TRBJ2-1	TRBV24-1	CATSEADYNEQFF	TGTGCCACCAGTGAGGCTGACTACAATGAGCAGTTCTTC
NA	TRBD2	18	TRBJ2-1	TRBV5-1	CASSLAILAGGNHNEQFF	TGCGCCAGCAGCTTGGCTATCCTAGCGGGGGGTAACCACAATGAGCAGTTCTTC
NA	NA	16	TRBJ1-2	TRBV14	CASSGKKGGSDYGYTF	TGTGCCAGCAGCGGAAAGAAGGGGGGATCCGACTATGGCTACACCTTC